The 6 T cell receptor beta chains presented below share a single source sample, sequenced in a study of blood T cell repertoires in COVID-19. Profiling relied on immunoSEQ multiplex PCR, and the TCRdb table lists in-frame clones only, not all of them. In the table there are 200,000 to 250,000 clones, around 84% of which are singletons. The sample comprised peripheral blood. These receptors were collected from a man of 80 years or more with acute or convalescent COVID-19.

For the CDR3, the DNA is TGTGCCAGCAGCTTAGGAACAGGGTTTAATGAAAAACTGTTTTTT. Translated: CASSLGTGFNEKLFF. The chain uses TRBV7-2 and TRBJ1-4; D might be TRBD1 (6 bases). This CDR3 has 15 amino acids. Deletions cut 1 base from V and 4 bases from J, with 10 bases between. The germline CDR1 and CDR2 sequences are SGHTA and FQGNSA.

This clone was detected only a few times. The V call is TRBV6-6, the J call TRBJ2-2; 9 nucleotides match TRBD1. Germline CDR1 reads MNHNY; CDR2 reads SVGAGI (reference sequence). Losses at the gene ends were 6 bases for V and 6 bases for J; bases not matched to a gene: 11. This CDR3 region has 16 residues. CDR3 sequence reads: CASRPGDRGGPGELFF. DNA of the CDR3: TGTGCCAGCAGGCCCGGAGACAGGGGGGGGCCCGGGGAGCTGTTTTTT.

In this sample, this clone turned up once. The chain couples TRBV18 to TRBJ1-3; 12 nucleotides align to TRBD1. The CDR3 has 20 residues. The junction had 15 bases not matched to a gene; V was cut back by 6 bases and J by 0 bases. The germline V gene encodes CDR1 KGHSH and CDR2 LQKENI. The DNA for the CDR3 is TGTGCCAGCTCCAGCCTTACGGGGACAGGGGGCCCTCTCTCTGGAAACACCATATATTTT. Its protein is CASSSLTGTGGPLSGNTIYF.

The chain employs TRBV12-3 or TRBV12-4 and TRBJ2-7; no clear D. V was clipped by 3 bases and J by 0 bases, with 6 bases between them. The CDR3 spans 13 residues. CDR3 DNA sequence: TGTGCCAGCAGTTTCGGTAGCTCCTACGAGCAGTACGTC. Translating it yields CASSFGSSYEQYV.

V and J are TRBV14 and TRBJ2-1; 12 positions agree with TRBD2. Germline loops: CDR1 SGHDN, CDR2 FVKESK. V dropped 6 bases and J dropped 4; count of bases not matched to a gene: 4. CDR3 size: 15 residues. CDR3 in amino acids: CASSRTSGVYNEQFF. CDR3 DNA: TGTGCCAGCAGTCGGACTAGCGGGGTATACAATGAGCAGTTCTTC.

The chain carries TRBV3-1 (or the pseudogene TRBV3-2) and TRBJ2-3; tentatively, D is TRBD1 (6 bases). The CDR3 spans 17 residues. Looked up from germline, CDR1 is LGHDT and CDR2 is YNNKEL (reference sequence). V lost 4 bases, J lost 1 base, and 18 bases lay in between. CDR3 amino acids: CASSRMGTDSRTDTQYF. In DNA form, the CDR3 reads TGTGCCAGCAGCCGCATGGGAACGGACAGCCGCACAGATACGCAGTATTTT.